The present T cell receptor beta chain was sequenced within a study of T cells in Graves' hyperthyroidism and ophthalmopathy. Regarding the study as a whole: Blood shared most expanded thyroid clonotypes above 0.001.

Regarding this clonotype: Its antigen remains unidentified.

Amplified TCR beta CDR3 regions came from RNA transcripts. First-round RT-PCR with HTBI primers amplified the TCR CDR3 region. TCRdb analysed the multiplex PCR reads with MiXCR anew, one entry per CDR3 protein. The sample carries approximately 710,000 distinct CDR3 sequences, 15% to 20% recorded once. The authors obtained PBMCs from more than 8 ml of fresh peripheral blood. Per germline, CDR1 DFQATT and CDR2 SNEGSKA (reference sequence). The V gene lost 3 bases and the J gene lost 2 bases, with 2 bases spanning the gap. The CDR3 consists of 10 residues. The chain has TRBV20-1 and TRBJ2-7; D gene ambiguous. This receptor was obtained from a man aged 50 to 60 with Graves' hyperthyroidism. The specimen was blood. CDR3 nucleotides: TGCAGTGCTAGCCCCTACGAGCAGTACTTC. Its protein product is CSASPYEQYF.